This is a list of T cell receptor beta chains from one sample in a study of T cell responses to AZD1222 COVID-19 vaccine. The protocol was immunoSEQ multiplex PCR, while the TCRdb copy is restricted to in-frame clones and leaves out a portion. The sample lists about 120,000 clones, approximately 92% occurring once. This specimen was peripheral blood, taken on day 0 of AZD1222 vaccination. Receptors originate from an adult in good health. Both conserved end residues are part of each CDR3. The D gene is left open where the match is weak. Clone size, where shown, is once, few, many, or a class for clones that have expanded.

>TRBV5-4|TRBJ1-2|-|-
CASSLVGLGYGYTF
TGTGCCAGCAGCTTGGTGGGGCTAGGGTATGGCTACACCTTC
>TRBV9|TRBJ2-2|few|-
CASSEGPVTGELFF
TGTGCCAGCAGCGAGGGGCCAGTCACCGGGGAGCTGTTTTTT
>TRBV6-2/TRBV6-3|TRBJ2-7|once|-
CASSPAGAPYEQYF
TGTGCCAGCAGTCCGGCAGGGGCCCCCTACGAGCAGTACTTC
>TRBV12-3/TRBV12-4|TRBJ2-7|-|-
CASSLATEQYF
TGTGCCAGCAGTTTAGCTACCGAGCAGTACTTC
>TRBV27|TRBJ2-7|-|-
CASSLFFGYEQYF
TGTGCCAGCAGTTTATTTTTCGGTTACGAGCAGTACTTC
>TRBV11-3|TRBJ2-7|-|-
CASSLEGGDEQYF
TGTGCCAGCAGCTTAGAGGGCGGTGACGAGCAGTACTTC
>TRBV12-3/TRBV12-4|TRBJ2-7|-|-
CASSREYEQYF
TGTGCCAGCAGCCGTGAATACGAGCAGTACTTC
>TRBV6-1|TRBJ2-5|-|TRBD2
CASSEDPGSGFHKETQYF
TGTGCCAGCAGTGAAGACCCTGGTAGCGGGTTCCACAAAGAGACCCAGTACTTC
>TRBV28|TRBJ1-4|-|-
CASSRLLSATNEKLFF
TGTGCCAGCAGCCGTTTATTATCGGCAACTAATGAAAAACTGTTTTTT
>TRBV29-1|TRBJ2-2|-|-
CSARQNTGELFF
TGCAGCGCGAGACAGAACACCGGGGAGCTGTTTTTT
>TRBV5-5|TRBJ1-3|-|-
CASSLEGSSGNTIYF
TGTGCCAGCAGCTTGGAGGGAAGCTCTGGAAACACCATATATTTT
>TRBV12-5|TRBJ1-2|-|-
CASALGGTSNYGYTF
TGTGCTAGTGCCCTGGGAGGTACCTCTAACTATGGCTACACCTTC
>TRBV30|TRBJ1-2|-|-
CAWNRVSYGYTF
TGTGCCTGGAACAGGGTGAGCTATGGCTACACCTTC
>TRBV19|TRBJ2-1|-|-
CASSIFGNEQFF
TGTGCCAGTAGTATTTTCGGGAATGAGCAGTTCTTC
>TRBV11-3|TRBJ1-2|-|-
CASSLDGGYGYTF
TGTGCCAGCAGCTTAGATGGGGGTTATGGCTACACCTTC
>TRBV1|TRBJ2-7|once|-
CTSSPTSGRELSYEQYF
TGCACCAGCAGCCCGACTAGCGGGAGAGAACTCTCCTACGAGCAGTACTTC
>TRBV7-2|TRBJ1-3|-|TRBD1
CASSLGQGGGNTIYF
TGTGCCAGCAGCCTAGGACAGGGAGGAGGAAACACCATATATTTT
>TRBV20-1|TRBJ1-5|-|-
CSASFGRGGYSNQPQHF
TGCAGTGCTAGTTTCGGCAGGGGTGGATATAGCAATCAGCCCCAGCATTTT
>TRBV28|TRBJ2-4|-|-
CASRKGYILAKNIQYF
TGTGCCAGCAGGAAAGGGTACATTCTAGCCAAAAACATTCAGTACTTC
>TRBV19|TRBJ1-6|-|TRBD1
CASSPGTVGSPLHF
TGTGCCAGTAGTCCGGGGACAGTCGGTTCACCCCTCCACTTT
>TRBV4-3|TRBJ1-2|-|-
CASSQEGRRSNYGYTF
TGCGCCAGCAGCCAAGAAGGACGGAGGTCTAACTATGGCTACACCTTC
>TRBV12-3/TRBV12-4|TRBJ1-4|-|-
CASSLGEKLFF
TGTGCCAGCAGCCTAGGTGAAAAACTGTTTTTT
>TRBV12-3/TRBV12-4|TRBJ1-5|-|-
CASSSMTAVPQHF
TGTGCCAGCAGTTCAATGACAGCGGTACCCCAGCATTTT
>TRBV21-1|TRBJ1-5|-|-
CASSKAPTNRRLSPPNQPQHF
TGTGCCAGCAGCAAAGCGCCCACCAATCGCCGCCTATCCCCACCAAATCAGCCCCAGCATTTT
>TRBV23-1|TRBJ1-5|-|-
CASSPQGLGQPQHF
TGCGCCAGCAGTCCGCAGGGACTGGGTCAGCCCCAGCATTTT
>TRBV7-9|TRBJ2-2|-|TRBD2
CASSLARLAGDTGELFF
TGTGCCAGCAGCTTAGCCCGACTAGCGGGAGATACCGGGGAGCTGTTTTTT
>TRBV5-6|TRBJ1-2|-|TRBD1
CASTNPGQGGTYGYTF
TGTGCCAGCACCAATCCCGGACAGGGGGGGACCTATGGCTACACCTTC
>TRBV27|TRBJ2-1|-|-
CASSLGTYNEQFF
TGTGCCAGCAGTTTAGGGACCTACAATGAGCAGTTCTTC
>TRBV30|TRBJ2-3|-|-
CAWSATDTQYF
TGTGCCTGGAGTGCTACAGATACGCAGTATTTT
>TRBV9|TRBJ1-6|-|TRBD1
CASSPRDRGSYNSPLHF
TGTGCCAGCAGCCCCCGGGACAGGGGCTCCTATAATTCACCCCTCCACTTT
>TRBV30|TRBJ1-5|-|-
CAWIWEGGINQPQHF
TGTGCCTGGATCTGGGAAGGGGGGATCAATCAGCCCCAGCATTTT
>TRBV20-1|TRBJ2-3|-|TRBD2
CSASASGKGDTQYF
TGCAGTGCTAGTGCTAGCGGGAAGGGAGATACGCAGTATTTT
>TRBV5-1|TRBJ1-1|-|-
CASSSTRGQAEVNTEAFF
TGCGCCAGCAGCTCCACCCGAGGGCAGGCAGAGGTGAACACTGAAGCTTTCTTT
>TRBV7-2|TRBJ2-2|-|-
CASSRLEFWENTGELFF
TGTGCCAGCAGCCGTCTCGAGTTTTGGGAGAACACCGGGGAGCTGTTTTTT
>TRBV5-1|TRBJ1-2|-|-
CASSRDVRGGYTF
TGCGCCAGCAGCCGGGACGTGCGAGGAGGCTACACCTTC
>TRBV28|TRBJ1-2|-|-
CASSPQATGNYGYTF
TGTGCCAGCAGTCCTCAGGCCACAGGGAACTATGGCTACACCTTC
>TRBV6-5|TRBJ2-1|-|TRBD2
CASFSGPNEQFF
TGTGCCAGCTTTAGCGGGCCAAATGAGCAGTTCTTC